Following are 21 T cell receptor beta chains from one sample sequenced in a study of shared clonotypes between healthy human individuals. Data came from immunoSEQ multiplex PCR; TCRdb stores just in-frame clones and leaves some out. Of over 1.5 million clones listed, roughly 98% were seen once; the top ten hold around 0.45%. The sample was naive CD4+ T cells sorted from blood. Stated subset: CD45RA+ positively selected. Receptors originate from a man in his thirties or forties in good health.

The chain joins TRBV19 to TRBJ2-7, with TRBD1 matching over 7 bases. V was pared by 5 bases and J by 2 bases, with 6 bases of the junction left unmatched. Germline V CDR1 and CDR2: LNHDA, SQIVND (reference sequence). This CDR3 is built from 14 residues. The chain's CDR3 is CASSYGTDAYEQYF. The CDR3 coding sequence is TGTGCCAGTAGTTACGGGACAGATGCCTACGAGCAGTACTTC. Supplemented by reference TRBV19 and TRBJ2-7, the full variable domain reads DGGITQSPKYLFRKEGQNVTLSCEQNLNHDAMYWYRQDPGQGLRLIYYSQIVNDFQKGDIAEGYSVSREKKESFPLTVTSAQKNPTAFYLCASSYGTDAYEQYFGPGTRLTVT.

The genes are TRBV4-3 and TRBJ2-5, with a tentative D call TRBD1 (5 bases). Trimming removed 4 bases at V and 0 bases at J, with 15 bases between. CDR1 and CDR2 from the germline V gene are LGHNA and YSLEER. The CDR3 consists of 16 residues. The CDR3 nucleotides read TGCGCCAGCAGCCTAGACGCCCCAGGGAACCAAGAGACCCAGTACTTC. Its translation is CASSLDAPGNQETQYF.

This chain links TRBV28 with TRBJ2-3, with 7 bases identical to TRBD2. In germline, CDR1 is MDHEN, CDR2 SYDVKM. The V gene end was trimmed by 2 bases and the J gene end by 0 bases; junction bases not matched to a gene: 8. This CDR3 comprises 17 residues. The CDR3 spells CASSLRRAGVSTDTQYF. In DNA form, the CDR3 reads TGTGCCAGCAGTTTAAGAAGGGCGGGAGTCAGCACAGATACGCAGTATTTT.

The chain joins TRBV6-5 to TRBJ1-5; 10 bases are shared with TRBD1. V lost 6 bases, J lost 5 bases, and 4 bases stayed unmatched. Germline values: CDR1 MNHEY, CDR2 SVGAGI. The CDR3 is 14 residues long. CDR3 protein: CASRYGTGDQPQHF. DNA for the CDR3: TGTGCCAGCAGATACGGGACAGGGGATCAGCCCCAGCATTTT.

V and J are TRBV27 and TRBJ2-7; D is possibly TRBD1 (6 bases). The CDR3 is made up of 15 amino acids. The germline gives CDR1 MNHEY, CDR2 SMNVEV (reference sequence). V was cut by 6 bases and J by 3 bases, with 18 bases left in between. CDR3 sequence reads: CASSPAGRGIYEQYF. Written as DNA, the CDR3 is TGTGCCAGCAGCCCCGCGGGCAGGGGAATCTACGAGCAGTACTTC.

The chain combines TRBV29-1 with TRBJ2-5; 8 bases fit TRBD1. The CDR3 spans 14 residues. From germline, CDR1 is SQVTM and CDR2 ANQGSEA. V shed 2 bases and J 3 bases; nucleotides not matched to a gene: 5. The chain's CDR3 is CSVESPDREETQYF. The CDR3 DNA reads as TGCAGCGTTGAATCCCCGGACAGGGAAGAGACCCAGTACTTC.

The V call is TRBV6-5, the J call TRBJ1-4, with D unclear. The CDR3 contains 12 residues. Germline CDR1 reads MNHEY; CDR2 reads SVGAGI. Trimming took off 6 bases at V and 8 bases at J, with 10 bases between the two ends. The CDR3 loop reads CASSRPREKLFF. As DNA, the CDR3 is TGTGCCAGCAGCCGACCTAGGGAAAAACTGTTTTTT.

The chain carries TRBV6-1 and TRBJ2-1, with 8 bases fitting TRBD2. The CDR3 has 16 residues. Trimming removed 4 bases from V and 0 bases from J; junction bases left unmatched: 5. CDR1 is MNHNS and CDR2 is SASEGT in the germline V gene. CDR3 bases: TGTGCCAGCAGTGCAACTAGCGGATACTCCTACAATGAGCAGTTCTTC. Protein product: CASSATSGYSYNEQFF.

The CDR3 loop reads CASSLAVGGGEQYF. The CDR3 DNA follows: TGTGCCAGCAGCTTAGCGGTCGGAGGGGGGGAGCAGTACTTC. The V call is TRBV7-9, the J call TRBJ2-7; D might be TRBD1 or TRBD2, each matching 6 bases. The ends were cut back, 0 bases at V and 7 bases at J, with 13 bases in the middle. Germline CDR1 and CDR2: SEHNR and FQNEAQ (reference sequence). The length of the CDR3 is 14 residues.

The chain's CDR3 is CAWKGQGLNEQFF. The CDR3 DNA reads TGTGCCTGGAAGGGACAGGGTCTCAATGAGCAGTTCTTC. V gene TRBV30 combines with J gene TRBJ2-1; 9 positions match TRBD1. This CDR3 region has 13 residues. In germline, CDR1 is GTSNPN, CDR2 SVGIG (reference sequence). Trimming cost V 4 bases and J 6 bases; bases outside gene matches: 4.

The chain has TRBV7-2 and TRBJ2-7; 14 positions agree with TRBD2. Trimming took 5 bases from V and 6 from J; bases not matched to a gene: 9. The CDR3 length is 16 residues. Germline CDR1 is SGHTA and CDR2 is FQGNSA. CDR3 protein: CASSAIGTSGRSEQYF. The CDR3 nucleotides read TGTGCCAGCAGCGCGATAGGGACTAGCGGGAGAAGCGAGCAGTACTTC.

The chain has TRBV5-1 and TRBJ2-3; 10 bases agree with TRBD2. The ends lost 2 bases at V and 4 bases at J; junction bases unmatched: 4. Germline CDR1 and CDR2: SGHRS and YFSETQ. CDR3 length: 15 amino acids. CDR3 nucleotides: TGCGCCAGCAGCTTAGTAGCGGGAGGTCCAGATACGCAGTATTTT. It yields the protein CASSLVAGGPDTQYF.

The chain employs TRBV5-8 and TRBJ2-7; 9 bases map to TRBD1. The CDR3 consists of 20 residues. CDR1 and CDR2 (germline): SGHTS, YDEGEE. Trimming took 0 bases from V and 4 from J; bases not matched to a gene: 20. Here the CDR3 reads CASSLDVRTGVPPAKYEQYF. The CDR3 region has the DNA TGTGCCAGCAGCTTGGATGTACGGACAGGGGTCCCCCCCGCAAAATACGAGCAGTACTTC. The whole variable domain, remainder taken from reference TRBV5-8 and TRBJ2-7, is EAGVTQSPTHLIKTRGQQATLRCSPISGHTSVYWYQQALGLGLQFLLWYDEGEERNRGNFPPRFSGRQFPNYSSELNVNALELEDSALYLCASSLDVRTGVPPAKYEQYFGPGTRLTVT.

The J gene is TRBJ1-2, the V gene TRBV18; 8 positions agree with TRBD1. The CDR3 is 15 amino acids. V trimming: 3 bases; J trimming: 4 bases; junction bases outside the gene matches: 7. Germline values: CDR1 KGHSH, CDR2 LQKENI. The CDR3: CASSPKDRAPYGYTF. The CDR3 DNA is TGTGCCAGCTCACCGAAGGACAGGGCGCCCTATGGCTACACCTTC. Supplemented by reference TRBV18 and TRBJ1-2, the full variable domain reads NAGVMQNPRHLVRRRGQEARLRCSPMKGHSHVYWYRQLPEEGLKFMVYLQKENIIDESGMPKERFSAEFPKEGPSILRIQQVVRGDSAAYFCASSPKDRAPYGYTFGSGTRLTVV.

The chain joins TRBV5-1 to TRBJ1-1; D gene ambiguous. CDR1 SGHRS and CDR2 YFSETQ come from the germline V gene. V was pared by 3 bases and J by 6 bases, with 6 bases between. This CDR3 comprises 11 residues. CDR3 sequence (DNA): TGCGCCAGCAGCTCGGAATCTGAAGCTTTCTTT. The encoded protein is CASSSESEAFF.

V is TRBV5-1 and J is TRBJ1-1; D remains ambiguous. V was pared by 4 bases and J by 0 bases, with 16 bases between. Germline CDR1 reads SGHRS; CDR2 reads YFSETQ. CDR3 length: 16 amino acids. The CDR3 region is CASSPLIDNMNTEAFF. The CDR3 bases are TGCGCCAGCAGCCCATTAATCGACAACATGAACACTGAAGCTTTCTTT.

This chain joins TRBV27 and TRBJ1-4; D unclear. The V gene lost 0 bases and the J gene lost 8 bases, with 13 bases spanning the gap. Germline V gene data show CDR1 as MNHEY and CDR2 as SMNVEV (reference sequence). The CDR3 is 15 residues long. In DNA, the CDR3 is TGTGCCAGCAGTTTATCAGGTCTTAGTCGGGAAAAACTGTTTTTT. This encodes CASSLSGLSREKLFF.

This chain uses TRBV19 with TRBJ2-1; 9 bases are shared with TRBD2. This CDR3 region has 11 residues. Per the germline V gene, CDR1 is LNHDA and CDR2 is SQIVND (reference sequence). J was trimmed by 6 bases and V by 10 bases; bases with no gene match: 1. The CDR3: CAILAGNEQFF. Written as DNA, the CDR3 is TGTGCCATACTAGCGGGCAATGAGCAGTTCTTC.

This clone occurred once. The rearrangement uses TRBV5-4 and TRBJ2-5, with D maybe TRBD2 (6 bases). Trimming removed 2 bases from V and 4 bases from J, with 9 bases in between. Germline V lookup: CDR1 SGHNT, CDR2 YYREEE (reference sequence). This CDR3 has 13 residues. CDR3 in amino acids: CASSLTSRETQYF. Written as DNA, the CDR3 is TGTGCCAGCAGCTTAACTAGCAGAGAGACCCAGTACTTC.

The chain couples TRBV5-1 to TRBJ1-1, with TRBD1 as a possible D gene (6 bases). The CDR3 covers 13 residues. Trimming pared 7 bases from V and 5 bases from J, leaving 15 bases between. CDR1 SGHRS and CDR2 YFSETQ come from the germline V gene. The CDR3 DNA is TGCGCCAGCGCGAGGGGGGATCGAACTGAAGCTTTCTTT. It translates to CASARGDRTEAFF.

The gene calls are TRBV18 and TRBJ2-7; D is perhaps TRBD2 (7 bases). Germline lookup yields CDR1 KGHSH and CDR2 LQKENI. V dropped 2 bases and J dropped 5 bases, with 13 bases sitting between them. CDR3 size: 14 residues. The DNA for the CDR3 is TGTGCCAGCTCACCAATGGAGGGGGGGGACGAGCAGTACTTC. It specifies CASSPMEGGDEQYF.